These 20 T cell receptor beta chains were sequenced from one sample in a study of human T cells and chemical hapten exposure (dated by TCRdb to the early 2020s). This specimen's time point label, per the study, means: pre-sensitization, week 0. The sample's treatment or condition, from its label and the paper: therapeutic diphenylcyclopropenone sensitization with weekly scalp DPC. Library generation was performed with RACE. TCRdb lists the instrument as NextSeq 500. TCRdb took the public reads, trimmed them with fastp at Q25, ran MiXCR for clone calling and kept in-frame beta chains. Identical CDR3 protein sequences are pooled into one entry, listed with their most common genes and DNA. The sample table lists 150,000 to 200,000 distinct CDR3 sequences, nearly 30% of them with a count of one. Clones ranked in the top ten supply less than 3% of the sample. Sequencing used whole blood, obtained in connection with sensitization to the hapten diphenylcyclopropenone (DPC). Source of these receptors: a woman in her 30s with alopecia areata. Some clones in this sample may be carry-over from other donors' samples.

CDR3 sequence reads: CASSHSETVSEAFF. The CDR3 DNA follows: TGTGCCAGCAGCCACTCAGAGACAGTTTCTGAAGCTTTCTTT. The rearrangement uses TRBV7-2 and TRBJ1-1, with D tentatively TRBD1 (5 bases). CDR3 length equals 14 residues. V was clipped by 5 bases and J by 6 bases, with 16 bases between them. Germline loops: CDR1 SGHTA, CDR2 FQGNSA.

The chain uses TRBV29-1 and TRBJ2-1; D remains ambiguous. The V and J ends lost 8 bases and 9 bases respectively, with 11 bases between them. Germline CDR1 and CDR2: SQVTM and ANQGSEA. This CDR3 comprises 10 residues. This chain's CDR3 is CSFGWGEQFF. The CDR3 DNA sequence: TGCAGCTTTGGGTGGGGTGAGCAGTTCTTC.

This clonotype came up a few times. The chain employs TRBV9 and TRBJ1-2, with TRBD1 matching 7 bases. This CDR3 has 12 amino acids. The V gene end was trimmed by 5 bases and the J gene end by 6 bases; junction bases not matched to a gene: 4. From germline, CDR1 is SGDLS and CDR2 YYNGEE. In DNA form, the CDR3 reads TGTGCCAGCAGTAAACAGGGGAATGGCTACACCTTC. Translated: CASSKQGNGYTF. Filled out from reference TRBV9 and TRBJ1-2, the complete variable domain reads DSGVTQTPKHLITATGQRVTLRCSPRSGDLSVYWYQQSLDQGLQFLIQYYNGEERAKGNILERFSAQQFPDLHSELNLSSLELGDSALYFCASSKQGNGYTFGSGTRLTVV.

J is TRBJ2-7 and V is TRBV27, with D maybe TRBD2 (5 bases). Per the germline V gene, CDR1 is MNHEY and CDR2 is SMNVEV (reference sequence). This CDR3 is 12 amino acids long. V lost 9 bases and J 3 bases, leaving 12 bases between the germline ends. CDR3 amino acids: CASWTDNYEQYF. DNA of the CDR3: TGTGCCAGTTGGACTGACAACTACGAGCAGTACTTC.

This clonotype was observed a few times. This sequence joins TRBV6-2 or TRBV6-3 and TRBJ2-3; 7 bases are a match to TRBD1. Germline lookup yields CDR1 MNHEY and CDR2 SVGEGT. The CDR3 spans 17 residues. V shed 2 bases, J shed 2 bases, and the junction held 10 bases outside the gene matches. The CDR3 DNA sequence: TGTGCCAGCAGTTACGGTTCCGGGACAGCGACCACAGATACGCAGTATTTT. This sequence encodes CASSYGSGTATTDTQYF.

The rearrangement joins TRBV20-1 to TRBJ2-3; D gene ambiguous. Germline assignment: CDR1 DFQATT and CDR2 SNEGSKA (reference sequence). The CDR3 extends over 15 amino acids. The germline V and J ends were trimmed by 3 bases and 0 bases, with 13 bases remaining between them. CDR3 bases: TGCAGTGCTAGCGGGCAGACTGGTAGCACAGATACGCAGTATTTT. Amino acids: CSASGQTGSTDTQYF.

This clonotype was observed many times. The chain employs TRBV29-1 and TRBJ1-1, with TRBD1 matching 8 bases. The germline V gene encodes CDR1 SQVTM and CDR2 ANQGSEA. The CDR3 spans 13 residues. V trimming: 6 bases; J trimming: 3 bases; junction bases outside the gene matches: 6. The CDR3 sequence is CSVPGQGYTEAFF. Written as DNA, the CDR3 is TGCAGCGTCCCAGGACAGGGATACACTGAAGCTTTCTTT.

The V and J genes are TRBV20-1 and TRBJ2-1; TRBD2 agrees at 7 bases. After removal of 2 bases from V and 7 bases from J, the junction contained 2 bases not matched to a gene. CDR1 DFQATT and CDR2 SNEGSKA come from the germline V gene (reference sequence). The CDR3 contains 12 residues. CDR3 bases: TGCAGTGCTAGACGGGGAGGGAATGAGCAGTTCTTC. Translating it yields CSARRGGNEQFF.

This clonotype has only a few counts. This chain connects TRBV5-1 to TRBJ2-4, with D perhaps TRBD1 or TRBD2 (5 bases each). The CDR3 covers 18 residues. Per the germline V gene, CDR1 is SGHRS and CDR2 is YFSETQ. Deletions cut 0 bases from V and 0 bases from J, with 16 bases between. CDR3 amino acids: CASSLGGEVRLAKNIQYF. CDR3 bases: TGCGCCAGCAGCTTGGGAGGGGAAGTTCGCCTAGCCAAAAACATTCAGTACTTC.

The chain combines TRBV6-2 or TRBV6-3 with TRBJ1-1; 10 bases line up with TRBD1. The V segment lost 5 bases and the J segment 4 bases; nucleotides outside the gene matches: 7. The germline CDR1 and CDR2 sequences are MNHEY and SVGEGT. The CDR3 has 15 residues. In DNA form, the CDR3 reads TGTGCCAGCAGTCGGGGACAGGGGCTGACCACTGAAGCTTTCTTT. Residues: CASSRGQGLTTEAFF.

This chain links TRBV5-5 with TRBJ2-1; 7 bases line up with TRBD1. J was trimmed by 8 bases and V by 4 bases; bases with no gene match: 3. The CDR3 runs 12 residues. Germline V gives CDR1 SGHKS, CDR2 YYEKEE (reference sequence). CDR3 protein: CASSRTGHEQFF. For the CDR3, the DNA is TGTGCCAGCAGCCGGACAGGACATGAGCAGTTCTTC.

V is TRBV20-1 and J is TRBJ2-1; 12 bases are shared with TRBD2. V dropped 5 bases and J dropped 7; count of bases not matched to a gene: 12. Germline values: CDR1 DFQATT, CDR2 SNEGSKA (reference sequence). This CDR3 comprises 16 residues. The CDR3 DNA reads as TGCAGTGCTCCTAGACTAGCGGGAGATATAGGTAATGAGCAGTTCTTC. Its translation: CSAPRLAGDIGNEQFF.

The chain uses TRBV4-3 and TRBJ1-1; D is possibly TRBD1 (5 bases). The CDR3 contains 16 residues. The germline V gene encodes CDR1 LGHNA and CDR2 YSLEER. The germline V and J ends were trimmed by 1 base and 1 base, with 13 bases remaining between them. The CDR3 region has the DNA TGCGCCAGCAGCCAAGGGCGGGGGACCCCGAACACTGAAGCTTTCTTT. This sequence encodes CASSQGRGTPNTEAFF.

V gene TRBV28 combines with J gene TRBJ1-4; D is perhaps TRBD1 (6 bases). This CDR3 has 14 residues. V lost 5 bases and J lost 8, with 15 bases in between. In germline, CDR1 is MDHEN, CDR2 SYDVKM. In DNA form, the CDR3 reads TGTGCCAGCAGTCAAATTGACGGGACAGAAAAACTGTTTTTT. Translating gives CASSQIDGTEKLFF. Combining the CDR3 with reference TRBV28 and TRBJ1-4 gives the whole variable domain DVKVTQSSRYLVKRTGEKVFLECVQDMDHENMFWYRQDPGLGLRLIYFSYDVKMKEKGDIPEGYSVSREKKERFSLILESASTNQTSMYLCASSQIDGTEKLFFGSGTQLSVL.

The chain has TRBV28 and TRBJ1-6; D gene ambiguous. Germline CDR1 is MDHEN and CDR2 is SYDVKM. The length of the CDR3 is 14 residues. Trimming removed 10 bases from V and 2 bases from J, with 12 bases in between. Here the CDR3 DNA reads TGTGCCAACAAAGCCCCTCCCTATAATTCACCCCTCCACTTT. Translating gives CANKAPPYNSPLHF.

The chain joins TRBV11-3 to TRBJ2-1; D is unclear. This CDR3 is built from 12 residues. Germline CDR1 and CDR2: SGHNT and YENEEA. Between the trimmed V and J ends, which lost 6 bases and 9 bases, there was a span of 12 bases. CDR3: CASRGPKPEQFF. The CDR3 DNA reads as TGTGCCAGCAGGGGCCCCAAGCCTGAGCAGTTCTTC.

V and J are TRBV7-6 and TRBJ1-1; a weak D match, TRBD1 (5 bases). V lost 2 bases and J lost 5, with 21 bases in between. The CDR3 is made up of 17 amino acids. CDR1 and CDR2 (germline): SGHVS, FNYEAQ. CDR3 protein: CASSLRFSEQGRTEAFF. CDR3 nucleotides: TGTGCCAGCAGCTTAAGGTTCTCCGAGCAGGGAAGAACTGAAGCTTTCTTT.

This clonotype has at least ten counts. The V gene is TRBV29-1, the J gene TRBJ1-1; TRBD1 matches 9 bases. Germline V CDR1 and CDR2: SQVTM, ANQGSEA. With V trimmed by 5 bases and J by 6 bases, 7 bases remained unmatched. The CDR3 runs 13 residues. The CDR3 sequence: CSVQGQGLPEAFF. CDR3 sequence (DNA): TGCAGCGTTCAGGGACAGGGCCTCCCTGAAGCTTTCTTT.

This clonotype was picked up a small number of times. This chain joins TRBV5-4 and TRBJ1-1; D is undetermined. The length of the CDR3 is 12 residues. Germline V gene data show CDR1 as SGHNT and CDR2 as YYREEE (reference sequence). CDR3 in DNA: TGTGTGGCGGGCGGGATGAACACTGAAGCTTTCTTT. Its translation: CVAGGMNTEAFF.

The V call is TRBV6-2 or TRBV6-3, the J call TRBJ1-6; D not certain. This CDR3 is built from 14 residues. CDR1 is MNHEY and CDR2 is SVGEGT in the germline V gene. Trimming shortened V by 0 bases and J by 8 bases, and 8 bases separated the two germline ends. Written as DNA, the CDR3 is TGTGCCAGCAGTTACTCGACCCGGGATTCACCCCTCCACTTT. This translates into CASSYSTRDSPLHF.